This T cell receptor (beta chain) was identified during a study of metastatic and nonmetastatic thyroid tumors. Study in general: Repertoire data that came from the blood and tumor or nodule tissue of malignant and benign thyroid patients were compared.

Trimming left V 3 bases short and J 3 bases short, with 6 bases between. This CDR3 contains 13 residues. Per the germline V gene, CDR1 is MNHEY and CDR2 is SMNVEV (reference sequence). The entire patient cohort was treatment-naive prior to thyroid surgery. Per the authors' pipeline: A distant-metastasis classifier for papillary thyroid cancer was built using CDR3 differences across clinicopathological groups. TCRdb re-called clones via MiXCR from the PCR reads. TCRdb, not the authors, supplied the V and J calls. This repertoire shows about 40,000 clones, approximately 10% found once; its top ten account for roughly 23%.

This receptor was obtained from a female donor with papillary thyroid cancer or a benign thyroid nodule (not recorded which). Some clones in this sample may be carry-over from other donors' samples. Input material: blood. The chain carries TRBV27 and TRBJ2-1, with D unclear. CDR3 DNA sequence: TGTGCCAGCAGTTTTGCGATCTACAATGAGCAGTTCTTC. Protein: CASSFAIYNEQFF.